This TCR beta chain is from a study of blood T cell repertoires in COVID-19 (dated by TCRdb to about 2020). The study in broad terms: The collaborator samples originated in the United States, Italy and Spain and spanned the acute and convalescent phases of COVID-19. Sample metadata almost always included a de-identified subject ID, COVID-19 status, age in years and sex. The samples were drawn from the first 160 participants of the ongoing ImmuneRACE study and from some 1,300 subjects provided by 6 global collaborators. The repertoires were released in a freely available public database intended as a resource for research on the immune response to SARS-CoV-2. The dataset comprised deeply sampled blood TCRbeta repertoires from subjects exposed to, actively infected with, or recovered from COVID-19. The prospective study material was composed of cDNA or gDNA derived from T cells, B-cell-depleted T cells, or PBMCs. HLA class I and class II types, where available, came from metadata supplied by the sample provider rather than from assay-based typing.

Trimming removed 3 bases from V and 4 bases from J, leaving 12 bases between the germline ends. The CDR3 spans 14 residues, from the cysteine through the phenylalanine. Kept here is only the CDR3 DNA, which spans 42 bases and is read in frame from base 1. Reading the germline V gene (reference sequence) gives CDR1 SEHNR and CDR2 FQNEAQ. About this clone itself: The antigen it recognizes is unknown. No much larger clonotype is one base removed from it; base qualities were not supplied.

Participants in the prospective study were aged 18 to 89 years, lived in about two dozen United States geographic areas, and enrolled through a virtual design. In the prospective study, cohorts were assigned on the basis of participant-reported clinical history obtained from a screening survey and a study questionnaire. Mobile phlebotomists in the prospective study collected whole blood, serum and a nasopharyngeal or oropharyngeal swab from every participant. Over a roughly 2-month period, participants in the prospective study had the option of providing additional blood draws and questionnaires. Prospective study blood samples were shipped either frozen or at room temperature before DNA extraction. The paper as a whole reports these results and caveats: The amount of clinical and demographic metadata varied by source and participant and was provided uncurated.

TCRbeta CDR3 regions were amplified from genomic DNA by means of the immunoSEQ Assay, a bias-controlled multiplex PCR. The authors' pipeline ran thus. The number of nucleated cells in each sample was estimated by amplification of reference gene primers within the assay. To quantify the absolute abundance of each unique TCRbeta CDR3 rearrangement, sequence reads were collapsed and filtered. For each sample, productive Simpson clonality was calculated as the square root of Simpson's diversity index over productive rearrangements. TCRdb mirrors the immuneACCESS table, restricted to in-frame sequences. Some clones are absent from its copies; in checked studies, under half trace to an unresolved V gene, and the reason for the others is unknown. For V, J and clone size, that table is used; D and trimming come from the DNA. In this sample the table shows about 250,000 clones, roughly nine tenths of which occur a single time. In total, the top ten clones hold about 6% of the sample.

The specimen sequenced was PBMCs or T cells enriched from blood (not recorded which). Recombination connected TRBV7-9 to TRBJ1-2, with the D gene not clear enough to name. The receptor was isolated from a woman aged 30 to 39 with acute COVID-19. The sequenced DNA is TGTGCCAGCAGCTTGGAGACGCCCGGCTATGGCTACACCTTC. Its translation reads: CASSLETPGYGYTF.